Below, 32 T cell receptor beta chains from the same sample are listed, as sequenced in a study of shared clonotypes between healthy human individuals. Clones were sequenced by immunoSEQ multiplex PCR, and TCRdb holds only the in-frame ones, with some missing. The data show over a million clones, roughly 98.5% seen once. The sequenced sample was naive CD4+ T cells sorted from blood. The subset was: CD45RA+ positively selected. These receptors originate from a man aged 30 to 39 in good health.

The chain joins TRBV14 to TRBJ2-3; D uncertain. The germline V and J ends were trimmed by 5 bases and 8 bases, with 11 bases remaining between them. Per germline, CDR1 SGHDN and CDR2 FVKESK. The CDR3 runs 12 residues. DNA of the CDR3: TGTGCCAGCAGCTACAGTGTTGGTACGCAGTATTTT. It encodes CASSYSVGTQYF. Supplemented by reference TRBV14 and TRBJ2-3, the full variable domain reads EAGVTQFPSHSVIEKGQTVTLRCDPISGHDNLYWYRRVMGKEIKFLLHFVKESKQDESGMPNNRFLAERTGGTYSTLKVQPAELEDSGVYFCASSYSVGTQYFGPGTRLTVL.

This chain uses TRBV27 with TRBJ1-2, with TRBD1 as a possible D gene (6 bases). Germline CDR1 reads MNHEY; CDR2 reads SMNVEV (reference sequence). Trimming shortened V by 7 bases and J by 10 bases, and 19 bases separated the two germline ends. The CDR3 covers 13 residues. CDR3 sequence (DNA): TGTGCCAGCACTACGTCGGGCAGGGGATCCTACACCTTC. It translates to CASTTSGRGSYTF.

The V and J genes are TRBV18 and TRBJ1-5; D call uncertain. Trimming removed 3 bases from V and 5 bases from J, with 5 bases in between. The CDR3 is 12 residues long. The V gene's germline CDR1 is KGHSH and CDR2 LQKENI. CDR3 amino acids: CASSPADQPQHF. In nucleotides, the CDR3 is TGTGCCAGCTCACCGGCGGATCAGCCCCAGCATTTT.

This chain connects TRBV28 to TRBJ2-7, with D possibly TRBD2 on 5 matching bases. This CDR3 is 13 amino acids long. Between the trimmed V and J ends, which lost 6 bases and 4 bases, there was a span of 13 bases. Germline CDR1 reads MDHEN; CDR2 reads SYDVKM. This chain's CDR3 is CASSPGIIYEQYF. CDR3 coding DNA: TGTGCCAGCAGCCCCGGGATCATATACGAGCAGTACTTC.

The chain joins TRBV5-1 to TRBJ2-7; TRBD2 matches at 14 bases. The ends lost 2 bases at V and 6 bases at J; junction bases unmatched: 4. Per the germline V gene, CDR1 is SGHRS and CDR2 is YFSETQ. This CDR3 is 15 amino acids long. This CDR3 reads CASSLTGTSGSEQYF. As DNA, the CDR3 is TGCGCCAGCAGCTTAACTGGGACTAGCGGGAGCGAGCAGTACTTC.

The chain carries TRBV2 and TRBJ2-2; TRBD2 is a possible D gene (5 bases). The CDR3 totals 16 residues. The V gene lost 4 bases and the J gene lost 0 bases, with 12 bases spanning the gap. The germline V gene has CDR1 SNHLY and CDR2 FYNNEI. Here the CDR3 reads CASSGAVLANTGELFF. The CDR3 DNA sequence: TGTGCCAGCAGTGGGGCGGTACTAGCGAACACCGGGGAGCTGTTTTTT.

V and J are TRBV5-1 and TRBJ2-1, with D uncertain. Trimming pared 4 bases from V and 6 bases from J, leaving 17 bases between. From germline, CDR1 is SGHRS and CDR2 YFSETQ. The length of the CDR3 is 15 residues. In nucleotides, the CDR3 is TGCGCCAGCAGCCATGATCCCCGTTTAGGCAATGAGCAGTTCTTC. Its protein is CASSHDPRLGNEQFF. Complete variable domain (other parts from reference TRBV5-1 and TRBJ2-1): KAGVTQTPRYLIKTRGQQVTLSCSPISGHRSVSWYQQTPGQGLQFLFEYFSETQRNKGNFPGRFSGRQFSNSRSEMNVSTLELGDSALYLCASSHDPRLGNEQFFGPGTRLTVL.

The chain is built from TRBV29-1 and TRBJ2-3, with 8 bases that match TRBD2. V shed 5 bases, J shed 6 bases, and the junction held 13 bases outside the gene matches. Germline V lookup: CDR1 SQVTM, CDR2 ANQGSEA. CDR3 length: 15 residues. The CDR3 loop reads CSVRLAMDSSDTQYF. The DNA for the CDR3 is TGCAGCGTTCGACTAGCGATGGACTCGAGTGATACGCAGTATTTT.

CDR3 sequence reads: CASSSTRESSYNEQFF. In DNA, the CDR3 is TGTGCCAGCAGCTCCACCCGGGAGAGCTCCTACAATGAGCAGTTCTTC. The rearrangement joins TRBV7-8 to TRBJ2-1, with TRBD2 as a possible D gene (6 bases). V was cut by 4 bases and J by 0 bases, with 13 bases left in between. Germline-derived CDR1 and CDR2 are SGHVS and FQNEAQ. The CDR3 is 16 residues long.

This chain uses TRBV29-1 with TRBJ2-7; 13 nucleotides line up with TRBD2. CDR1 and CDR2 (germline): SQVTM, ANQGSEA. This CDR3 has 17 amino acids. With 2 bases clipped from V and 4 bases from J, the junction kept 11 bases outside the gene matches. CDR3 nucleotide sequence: TGCAGCGTTGAAAGACTAGCGGGAGGCCTCAACGCTTACGAGCAGTACTTC. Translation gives CSVERLAGGLNAYEQYF.

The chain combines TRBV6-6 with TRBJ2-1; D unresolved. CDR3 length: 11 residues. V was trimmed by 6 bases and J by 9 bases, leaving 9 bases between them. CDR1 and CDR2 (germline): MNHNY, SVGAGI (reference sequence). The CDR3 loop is CASSNTAEQFF. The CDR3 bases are TGTGCCAGCAGCAATACAGCTGAGCAGTTCTTC.

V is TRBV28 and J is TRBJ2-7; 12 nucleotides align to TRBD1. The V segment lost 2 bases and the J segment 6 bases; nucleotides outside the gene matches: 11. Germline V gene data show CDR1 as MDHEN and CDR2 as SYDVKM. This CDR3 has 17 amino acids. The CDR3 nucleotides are TGTGCCAGCAGTTTACGTGGGACAGGGGGCGCCGATGGCGAGCAGTACTTC. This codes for CASSLRGTGGADGEQYF.

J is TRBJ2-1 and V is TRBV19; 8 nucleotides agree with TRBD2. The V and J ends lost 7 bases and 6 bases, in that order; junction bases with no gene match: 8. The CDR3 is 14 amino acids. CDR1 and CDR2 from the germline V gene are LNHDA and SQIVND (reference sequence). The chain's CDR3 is CASKAGAGVNEQFF. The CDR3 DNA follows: TGTGCCAGTAAGGCAGGAGCGGGAGTCAATGAGCAGTTCTTC.

The CDR3: CASSLYRDSGWTGELFF. CDR3 nucleotide sequence: TGTGCCAGCAGTTTATACCGGGACTCGGGTTGGACCGGGGAGCTGTTTTTT. The chain recombines TRBV27 with TRBJ2-2, with D maybe TRBD2 (6 bases). This CDR3 comprises 17 residues. The V and J ends lost 1 base and 5 bases respectively, with 17 bases between them. The germline V gene has CDR1 MNHEY and CDR2 SMNVEV (reference sequence).

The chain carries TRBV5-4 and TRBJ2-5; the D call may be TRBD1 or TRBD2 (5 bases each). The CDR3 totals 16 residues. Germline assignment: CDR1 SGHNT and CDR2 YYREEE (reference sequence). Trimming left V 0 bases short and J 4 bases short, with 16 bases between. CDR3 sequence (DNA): TGTGCCAGCAGCTTGGTGGGGGTGGCAGGGAGAGAGACCCAGTACTTC. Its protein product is CASSLVGVAGRETQYF.

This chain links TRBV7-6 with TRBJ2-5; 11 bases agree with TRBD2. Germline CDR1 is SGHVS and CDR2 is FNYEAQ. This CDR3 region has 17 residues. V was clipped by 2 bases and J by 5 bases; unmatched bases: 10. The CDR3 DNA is TGTGCCAGCAGCTTACTCTCTAGCGGGAGGTCGGGGGAGACCCAGTACTTC. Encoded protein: CASSLLSSGRSGETQYF.

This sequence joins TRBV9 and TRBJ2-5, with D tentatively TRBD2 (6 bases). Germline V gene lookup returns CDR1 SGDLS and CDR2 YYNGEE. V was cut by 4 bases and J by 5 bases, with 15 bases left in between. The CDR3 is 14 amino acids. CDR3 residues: CASSPLAAGETQYF. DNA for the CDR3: TGTGCCAGCAGCCCCCTTGCGGCGGGGGAGACCCAGTACTTC.

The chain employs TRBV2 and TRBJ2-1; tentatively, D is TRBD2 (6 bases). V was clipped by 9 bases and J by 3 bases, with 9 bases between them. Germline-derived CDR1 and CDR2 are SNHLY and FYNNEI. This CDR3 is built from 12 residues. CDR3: CARSGFYNEQFF. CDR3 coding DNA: TGTGCCAGAAGCGGGTTCTACAATGAGCAGTTCTTC.

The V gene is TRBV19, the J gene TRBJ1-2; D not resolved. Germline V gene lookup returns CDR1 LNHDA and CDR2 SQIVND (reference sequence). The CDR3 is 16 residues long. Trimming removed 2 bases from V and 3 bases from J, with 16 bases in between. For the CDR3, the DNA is TGTGCCAGTAGTATATCCCAGGCCTCTACTTACTATGGCTACACCTTC. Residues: CASSISQASTYYGYTF.

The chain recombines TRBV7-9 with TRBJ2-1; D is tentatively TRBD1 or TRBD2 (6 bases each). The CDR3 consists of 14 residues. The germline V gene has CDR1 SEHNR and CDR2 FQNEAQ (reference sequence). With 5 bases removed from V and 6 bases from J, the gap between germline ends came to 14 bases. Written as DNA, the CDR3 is TGTGCCAGCAGCCTATTAGGGGGGATCAATGAGCAGTTCTTC. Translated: CASSLLGGINEQFF.

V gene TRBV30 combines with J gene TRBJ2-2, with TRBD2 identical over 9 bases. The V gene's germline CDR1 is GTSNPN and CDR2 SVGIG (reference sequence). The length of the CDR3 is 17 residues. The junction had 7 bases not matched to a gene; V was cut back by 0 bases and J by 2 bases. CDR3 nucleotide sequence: TGTGCCTGGAGTGTTTTTAGCGGGAGCGGTAACACCGGGGAGCTGTTTTTT. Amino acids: CAWSVFSGSGNTGELFF.

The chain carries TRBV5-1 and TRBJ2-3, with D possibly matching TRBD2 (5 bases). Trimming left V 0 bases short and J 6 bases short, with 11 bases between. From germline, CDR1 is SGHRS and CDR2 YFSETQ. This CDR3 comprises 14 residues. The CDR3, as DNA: TGCGCCAGCAGCTTGGGTGAGGGCGGCGATACGCAGTATTTT. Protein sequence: CASSLGEGGDTQYF.

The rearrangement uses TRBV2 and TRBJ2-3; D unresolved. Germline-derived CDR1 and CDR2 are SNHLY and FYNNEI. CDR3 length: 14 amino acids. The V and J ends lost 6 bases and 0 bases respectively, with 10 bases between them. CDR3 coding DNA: TGTGCCAGCAGGGACCAACCCAGCACAGATACGCAGTATTTT. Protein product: CASRDQPSTDTQYF.

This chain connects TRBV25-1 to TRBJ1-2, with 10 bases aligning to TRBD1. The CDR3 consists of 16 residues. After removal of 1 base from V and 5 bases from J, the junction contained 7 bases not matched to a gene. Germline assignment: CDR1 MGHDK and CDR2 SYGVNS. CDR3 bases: TGTGCCAGCAGTGAATCCCCGGGACAGGGGCAGTATGGCTACACCTTC. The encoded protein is CASSESPGQGQYGYTF.

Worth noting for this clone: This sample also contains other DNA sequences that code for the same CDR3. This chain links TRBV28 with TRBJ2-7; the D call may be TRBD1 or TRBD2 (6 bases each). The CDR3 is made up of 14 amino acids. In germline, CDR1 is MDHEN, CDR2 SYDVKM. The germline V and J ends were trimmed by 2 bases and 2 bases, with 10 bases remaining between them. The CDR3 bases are TGTGCCAGCAGTTTAGCCGGGGGCGCCTACGAGCAGTACTTC. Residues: CASSLAGGAYEQYF.

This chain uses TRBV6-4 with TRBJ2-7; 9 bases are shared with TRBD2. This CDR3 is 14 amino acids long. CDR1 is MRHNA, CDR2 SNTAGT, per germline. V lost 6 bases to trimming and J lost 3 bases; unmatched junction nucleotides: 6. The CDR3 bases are TGTGCCAGCAGGGGGCGACTAGCGGACTACGAGCAGTACTTC. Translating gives CASRGRLADYEQYF.

Here the CDR3 reads CASSSTVRSGPSYEQYF. The DNA of the CDR3 is TGCGCCAGCAGCTCCACTGTAAGATCCGGGCCCTCCTACGAGCAGTACTTC. The rearrangement uses TRBV5-1 and TRBJ2-7; D remains unclear. V lost 3 bases and J lost 0, with 19 bases in between. The length of the CDR3 is 17 residues. Germline-derived CDR1 and CDR2 are SGHRS and YFSETQ.

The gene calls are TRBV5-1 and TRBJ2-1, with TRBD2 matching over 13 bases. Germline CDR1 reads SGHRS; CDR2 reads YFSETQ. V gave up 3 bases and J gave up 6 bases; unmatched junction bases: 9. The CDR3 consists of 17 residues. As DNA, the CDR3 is TGCGCCAGCAGCTACGGACTAGCGGGAGACTCCCTCAATGAGCAGTTCTTC. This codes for CASSYGLAGDSLNEQFF.

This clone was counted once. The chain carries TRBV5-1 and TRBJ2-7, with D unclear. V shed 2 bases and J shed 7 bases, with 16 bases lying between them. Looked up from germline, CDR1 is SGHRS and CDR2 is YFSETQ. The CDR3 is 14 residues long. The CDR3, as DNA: TGCGCCAGCAGCTTCGCAGGTGGCCTTAAGGAGCAGTACTTC. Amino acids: CASSFAGGLKEQYF.

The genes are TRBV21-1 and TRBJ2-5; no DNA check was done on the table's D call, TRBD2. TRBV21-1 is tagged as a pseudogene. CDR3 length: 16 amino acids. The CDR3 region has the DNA TGTGCCAGCAGCAAAGAAGGCGGGTCGAGGCAAGAGACCCAGTACTTC. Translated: CASSKEGGSRQETQYF.

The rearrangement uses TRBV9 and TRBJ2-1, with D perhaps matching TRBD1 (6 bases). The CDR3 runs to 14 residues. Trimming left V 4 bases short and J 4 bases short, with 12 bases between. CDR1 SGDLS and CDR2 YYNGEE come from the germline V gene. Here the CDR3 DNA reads TGTGCCAGCAGCCCCCGACAGGATTACAATGAGCAGTTCTTC. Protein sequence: CASSPRQDYNEQFF.

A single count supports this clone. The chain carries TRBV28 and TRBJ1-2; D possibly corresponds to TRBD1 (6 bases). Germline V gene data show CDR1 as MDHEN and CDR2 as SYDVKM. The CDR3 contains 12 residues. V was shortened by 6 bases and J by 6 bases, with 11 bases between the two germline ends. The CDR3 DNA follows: TGTGCCAGCAGCAACCACAGGGATGGCTACACCTTC. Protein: CASSNHRDGYTF.